The 28 T cell receptor beta chains in this list originate from one sample, sequenced in a study of T cell changes during pregnancy in multiple sclerosis. Profiling relied on immunoSEQ multiplex PCR, and the TCRdb table lists in-frame clones only, not all of them. The profile shows 91,000 or so clones, around 92% of them singletons. The sample consisted of peripheral blood, taken after pregnancy. These receptors all come from a female donor with multiple sclerosis, enrolled in a pregnancy study.

The chain uses TRBV30 and TRBJ1-2, with a weak D call TRBD1 (6 bases). CDR1 is GTSNPN, CDR2 SVGIG, per germline (reference sequence). CDR3 length: 12 amino acids. Trimming left V 3 bases short and J 8 bases short, with 13 bases between. CDR3 bases: TGTGCCTGGAGCATAAGACAGGACGGCTACACCTTC. Its translation is CAWSIRQDGYTF.

V is TRBV7-2 and J is TRBJ2-1, with 12 nucleotides matching TRBD2. J lost 5 bases, V lost 5 bases, and 4 bases had no gene match. The CDR3 contains 15 residues. The V gene's germline CDR1 is SGHTA and CDR2 FQGNSA. Here the CDR3 DNA reads TGTGCCAGCAGCCCACGGACTAGCGGGAACAATGAGCAGTTCTTC. It codes for CASSPRTSGNNEQFF.

This clone was detected a few times. The chain combines TRBV5-1 with TRBJ2-2; no clear D. Between the trimmed V and J ends, which lost 0 bases and 6 bases, there was a span of 6 bases. This CDR3 comprises 13 residues. The V gene's germline CDR1 is SGHRS and CDR2 YFSETQ. The CDR3 DNA reads as TGCGCCAGCAGCTTGGTAGAGGCCGGGGAGCTGTTTTTT. Residues: CASSLVEAGELFF. Combining the CDR3 with reference TRBV5-1 and TRBJ2-2 gives the whole variable domain KAGVTQTPRYLIKTRGQQVTLSCSPISGHRSVSWYQQTPGQGLQFLFEYFSETQRNKGNFPGRFSGRQFSNSRSEMNVSTLELGDSALYLCASSLVEAGELFFGEGSRLTVL.

V is TRBV19 and J is TRBJ2-7, with D possibly being TRBD2 (6 bases). The CDR3 length is 15 residues. The V end was cut by 4 bases, the J end by 1 base, with 14 bases between. Germline V gene lookup returns CDR1 LNHDA and CDR2 SQIVND (reference sequence). DNA of the CDR3: TGTGCCAGTAGTACTTCCGGGACTCCTTCCTACGAGCAGTACTTC. This codes for CASSTSGTPSYEQYF.

This clone was seen just once. The chain carries TRBV27 and TRBJ1-4; D uncertain. Germline V lookup: CDR1 MNHEY, CDR2 SMNVEV (reference sequence). The V gene lost 2 bases and the J gene lost 6 bases, with 7 bases spanning the gap. The CDR3 is made up of 13 amino acids. CDR3: CASSLVGDEKLFF. CDR3 sequence (DNA): TGTGCCAGCAGTTTAGTCGGGGATGAAAAACTGTTTTTT.

The rearrangement uses TRBV4-3 and TRBJ2-7; a possible D gene is TRBD2 (5 bases). Trimming took 0 bases from V and 0 from J, leaving 12 bases between them. Per germline, CDR1 LGHNA and CDR2 YSLEER. There are 16 residues in the CDR3. For the CDR3, the DNA is TGCGCCAGCAGCCAAGAATCGGAGGCCATCTCCTACGAGCAGTACTTC. Translation: CASSQESEAISYEQYF.

The rearrangement uses TRBV10-2 and TRBJ2-7; TRBD2 matches at 10 bases. Germline V gene lookup returns CDR1 WSHSY and CDR2 SAAADI. J lost 3 bases, V lost 6 bases, and 8 bases had no gene match. The CDR3 is made up of 15 amino acids. CDR3 sequence (DNA): TGCGCCAGCAGAACCGGGACTAGCGCCTTCTACGAGCAGTACTTC. This sequence encodes CASRTGTSAFYEQYF.

This clone occurred a few times. This specimen includes other DNA sequences encoding the same CDR3. The rearrangement uses TRBV30 and TRBJ1-1; 7 bases are a match to TRBD1. V gave up 2 bases and J gave up 3 bases; unmatched junction bases: 3. The germline V gene has CDR1 GTSNPN and CDR2 SVGIG (reference sequence). The CDR3 totals 13 residues. The CDR3 is CAWSRQGYTEAFF. CDR3 coding DNA: TGTGCCTGGAGTCGACAGGGCTACACTGAAGCTTTCTTT. The full variable domain, with the rest looked up from reference TRBV30 and TRBJ1-1, is SQTIHQWPATLVQPVGSPLSLECTVEGTSNPNLYWYRQAAGRGLQLLFYSVGIGQISSEVPQNLSASRPQDRQFILSSKKLLLSDSGFYLCAWSRQGYTEAFFGQGTRLTVV.

The J gene is TRBJ2-7, the V gene TRBV4-1, with D uncertain. In germline, CDR1 is MGHRA, CDR2 YSYEKL. CDR3 length equals 12 residues. The V gene lost 4 bases and the J gene lost 3 bases, with 7 bases spanning the gap. The CDR3 here is CASSLLGYEQYF. The CDR3 DNA reads TGCGCCAGCAGCCTACTTGGCTACGAGCAGTACTTC.

As for this clone: Different DNA sequences within this sample yield the same CDR3. V and J are TRBV14 and TRBJ2-1; D not certain. The CDR3 extends over 11 amino acids. V was pared by 3 bases and J by 7 bases, with 4 bases between. Germline CDR1 SGHDN, CDR2 FVKESK. The CDR3 DNA is TGTGCCAGCAGCCAGGCTAATGAGCAGTTCTTC. This gives the protein CASSQANEQFF.

The chain combines TRBV30 with TRBJ1-6, with 7 positions matching TRBD1. The V and J ends lost 4 bases and 0 bases, in that order; junction bases with no gene match: 9. CDR3 length: 17 residues. Germline V gives CDR1 GTSNPN, CDR2 SVGIG (reference sequence). This chain's CDR3 is CAWTQDRTSSYNSPLHF. DNA for the CDR3: TGTGCCTGGACCCAGGACAGGACGAGCTCCTATAATTCACCCCTCCACTTT. Complete variable domain (other parts from reference TRBV30 and TRBJ1-6): SQTIHQWPATLVQPVGSPLSLECTVEGTSNPNLYWYRQAAGRGLQLLFYSVGIGQISSEVPQNLSASRPQDRQFILSSKKLLLSDSGFYLCAWTQDRTSSYNSPLHFGNGTRLTVT.

The CDR3 loop reads CASSPSQGGPYEQYF. The DNA of the CDR3 is TGTGCCAGCTCACCCTCCCAGGGGGGCCCCTACGAGCAGTACTTC. The chain employs TRBV18 and TRBJ2-7, with TRBD1 as a possible D gene (7 bases). Trimming stripped 3 bases from V and 2 bases from J, with 14 bases between. The germline CDR1 and CDR2 sequences are KGHSH and LQKENI. The CDR3 runs to 15 residues.

The chain couples TRBV6-5 to TRBJ2-2; 8 bases line up with TRBD1. V gave up 6 bases and J gave up 7 bases; unmatched junction bases: 7. The CDR3 sequence is 14 residues long. From germline, CDR1 is MNHEY and CDR2 SVGAGI. The CDR3 here is CASSYRGSRGELFF. The CDR3 DNA is TGTGCCAGCAGCTACAGGGGGTCACGCGGGGAGCTGTTTTTT.

The chain employs TRBV5-1 and TRBJ1-6; no reliable D call. The V and J ends lost 4 bases and 0 bases respectively, with 8 bases between them. The CDR3 spans 15 residues. Germline CDR1 reads SGHRS; CDR2 reads YFSETQ. The CDR3 sequence: CASSGASSYNSPLHF. CDR3 bases: TGCGCCAGCAGCGGAGCCAGCTCCTATAATTCACCCCTCCACTTT. Looking up the rest from reference TRBV5-1 and TRBJ1-6 gives the full variable domain: KAGVTQTPRYLIKTRGQQVTLSCSPISGHRSVSWYQQTPGQGLQFLFEYFSETQRNKGNFPGRFSGRQFSNSRSEMNVSTLELGDSALYLCASSGASSYNSPLHFGNGTRLTVT.

The chain employs TRBV7-2 and TRBJ2-6; a possible D gene is TRBD2 (6 bases). Germline-derived CDR1 and CDR2 are SGHTA and FQGNSA. This CDR3 comprises 16 residues. V lost 1 base and J 2 bases, leaving 9 bases between the germline ends. CDR3 sequence reads: CASSLDPGAGANVLTF. CDR3 in DNA: TGTGCCAGCAGCTTAGACCCGGGGGCTGGGGCCAACGTCCTGACTTTC.

CDR3 protein: CASSRTEDYEQYF. The CDR3 DNA reads TGCGCCAGCAGCCGGACAGAAGATTACGAGCAGTACTTC. The V call is TRBV4-3, the J call TRBJ2-7; tentative D call: TRBD1 (6 bases). The germline V and J ends were trimmed by 4 bases and 4 bases, with 11 bases remaining between them. This CDR3 is 13 amino acids long. Germline V gene lookup returns CDR1 LGHNA and CDR2 YSLEER.

The chain has TRBV30 and TRBJ1-1, with no clear D. This CDR3 spans 13 amino acids. The V end lost 0 bases, the J end lost 5 bases, and 10 bases lay between the germline ends. Germline-derived CDR1 and CDR2 are GTSNPN and SVGIG (reference sequence). CDR3 in DNA: TGTGCCTGGAGTGTACTCGAGAGGACTGAAGCTTTCTTT. Its translation is CAWSVLERTEAFF. Full variable domain (rest looked up from reference TRBV30 and TRBJ1-1): SQTIHQWPATLVQPVGSPLSLECTVEGTSNPNLYWYRQAAGRGLQLLFYSVGIGQISSEVPQNLSASRPQDRQFILSSKKLLLSDSGFYLCAWSVLERTEAFFGQGTRLTVV.

This chain uses TRBV9 with TRBJ2-4; the match to TRBD2 covers 7 bases. Germline CDR1 SGDLS, CDR2 YYNGEE. The CDR3 has 14 amino acids. V lost 0 bases and J lost 5; bases outside the gene matches: 2. The CDR3 sequence: CASSVGGGENIQYF. The CDR3 coding sequence is TGTGCCAGCAGCGTAGGGGGAGGGGAAAACATTCAGTACTTC.

This chain links TRBV6-1 with TRBJ2-1, with D maybe TRBD2 (7 bases). The CDR3 is 14 residues long. Germline CDR1 MNHNS, CDR2 SASEGT. V was trimmed by 8 bases and J by 6 bases, leaving 17 bases between them. CDR3 sequence reads: CASQEGGGLNEQFF. The DNA of the CDR3 is TGTGCCAGCCAGGAGGGGGGGGGCCTCAATGAGCAGTTCTTC.

The CDR3 region has the DNA TGTGCCAGCAGCTTGCAACGTGGAGGCGAGCAGTACTTC. It translates to CASSLQRGGEQYF. The chain employs TRBV5-4 and TRBJ2-7, with D tentatively TRBD2 (5 bases). Looked up from germline, CDR1 is SGHNT and CDR2 is YYREEE (reference sequence). CDR3 size: 13 residues. V was pared by 1 base and J by 6 bases, with 11 bases between.

The chain couples TRBV5-6 to TRBJ2-6, with D possibly TRBD1 on 6 matching bases. CDR1 is SGHDT, CDR2 YYEEEE, per germline. The ends were cut back, 4 bases at V and 2 bases at J, with 16 bases in the middle. The CDR3 runs to 17 residues. The CDR3 loop is CASSPGWGQPGANVLTF. The CDR3 DNA reads as TGTGCCAGCAGCCCCGGCTGGGGGCAGCCTGGGGCCAACGTCCTGACTTTC.

V is TRBV5-1 and J is TRBJ1-1; TRBD1 aligns across 8 bases. Per germline, CDR1 SGHRS and CDR2 YFSETQ. V lost 5 bases to trimming and J lost 8 bases; unmatched junction nucleotides: 8. The CDR3 spans 13 residues. Here the CDR3 DNA reads TGCGCCAGCAGGGACAGGGATCTAGACGAAGCTTTCTTT. Its translation is CASRDRDLDEAFF.

The chain employs TRBV29-1 and TRBJ2-2; D perhaps matches TRBD2 (5 bases). The germline gives CDR1 SQVTM, CDR2 ANQGSEA. With 1 base removed from V and 4 bases from J, the gap between germline ends came to 16 bases. The CDR3 length is 16 residues. CDR3 protein: CSVEVLGGLGTGELFF. CDR3 DNA sequence: TGCAGCGTTGAAGTATTAGGAGGACTGGGCACCGGGGAGCTGTTTTTT.

The chain combines TRBV5-1 with TRBJ2-4; D not certain. CDR3 size: 15 residues. CDR1 SGHRS and CDR2 YFSETQ come from the germline V gene. V lost 0 bases to trimming and J lost 1 base, with 8 bases between them. The CDR3 sequence: CASSLAVEAKNIQYF. The CDR3 DNA sequence: TGCGCCAGCAGCTTGGCGGTGGAGGCCAAAAACATTCAGTACTTC.

The rearrangement joins TRBV28 to TRBJ2-3, with 9 bases fitting TRBD1. This CDR3 has 14 amino acids. Per the germline V gene, CDR1 is MDHEN and CDR2 is SYDVKM. The trim removed 7 bases at V and 1 base at J, leaving 3 bases unmatched. CDR3 DNA: TGTGCCAGCACTTGGACAGGGGGCACAGATACGCAGTATTTT. It translates to CASTWTGGTDTQYF.

This chain joins TRBV4-3 and TRBJ2-3, with 7 bases matching TRBD2. CDR3 length: 17 residues. V lost 0 bases to trimming and J lost 2 bases; unmatched junction nucleotides: 8. Germline CDR1 is LGHNA and CDR2 is YSLEER. DNA of the CDR3: TGCGCCAGCAGCCAAGATAGGTGGCGGGGGTTCACAGATACGCAGTATTTT. Its protein is CASSQDRWRGFTDTQYF.

This chain links TRBV6-1 with TRBJ1-2, with D perhaps TRBD1 (6 bases). The germline gives CDR1 MNHNS, CDR2 SASEGT. Between the trimmed V and J ends, which lost 4 bases and 4 bases, there was a span of 22 bases. The CDR3 runs to 17 residues. The CDR3 reads CASSASQPPNRAYGYTF. In DNA, the CDR3 is TGTGCCAGCAGTGCGTCCCAACCCCCCAACAGGGCCTATGGCTACACCTTC.

This clone was found once. The rearrangement joins TRBV5-4 to TRBJ2-3; TRBD2 aligns across 10 bases. CDR3 length: 20 residues. The V gene's germline CDR1 is SGHNT and CDR2 YYREEE (reference sequence). V gave up 4 bases and J gave up 1 base; unmatched junction bases: 18. In DNA, the CDR3 is TGTGCCAGCAGCCCCGTGGCCCCAGCTTTAGCGGGGGGCCGCACAGATACGCAGTATTTT. Translating gives CASSPVAPALAGGRTDTQYF. Full variable domain (missing parts from reference TRBV5-4 and TRBJ2-3): ETGVTQSPTHLIKTRGQQVTLRCSSQSGHNTVSWYQQALGQGPQFIFQYYREEENGRGNFPPRFSGLQFPNYSSELNVNALELDDSALYLCASSPVAPALAGGRTDTQYFGPGTRLTVL.